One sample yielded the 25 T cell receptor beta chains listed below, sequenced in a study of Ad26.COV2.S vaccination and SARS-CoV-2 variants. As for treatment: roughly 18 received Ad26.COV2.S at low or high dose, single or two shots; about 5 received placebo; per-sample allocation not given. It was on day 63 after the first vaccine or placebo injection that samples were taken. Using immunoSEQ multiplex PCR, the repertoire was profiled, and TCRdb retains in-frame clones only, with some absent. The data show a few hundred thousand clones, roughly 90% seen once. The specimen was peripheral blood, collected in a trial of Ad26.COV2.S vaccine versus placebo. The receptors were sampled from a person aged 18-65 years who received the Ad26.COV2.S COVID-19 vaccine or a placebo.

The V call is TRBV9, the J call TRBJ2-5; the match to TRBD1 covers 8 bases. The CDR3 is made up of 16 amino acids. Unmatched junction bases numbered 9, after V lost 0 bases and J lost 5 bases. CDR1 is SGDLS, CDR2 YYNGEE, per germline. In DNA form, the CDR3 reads TGTGCCAGCAGCGTAGCGTCAGGGGGCTTCGTGGAGACCCAGTACTTC. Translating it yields CASSVASGGFVETQYF.

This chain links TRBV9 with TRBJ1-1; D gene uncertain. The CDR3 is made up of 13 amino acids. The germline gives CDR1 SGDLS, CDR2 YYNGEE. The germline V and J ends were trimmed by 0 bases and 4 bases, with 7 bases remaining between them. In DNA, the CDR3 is TGTGCCAGCAGCGTAGGAATCGGCACTGAAGCTTTCTTT. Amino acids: CASSVGIGTEAFF.

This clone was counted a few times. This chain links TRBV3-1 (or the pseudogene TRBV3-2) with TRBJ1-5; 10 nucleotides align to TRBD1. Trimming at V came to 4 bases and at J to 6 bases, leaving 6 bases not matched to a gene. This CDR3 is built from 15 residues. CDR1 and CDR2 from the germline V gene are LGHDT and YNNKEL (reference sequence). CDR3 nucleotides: TGTGCCAGCAGCCCTCGACAGGGGGCGGGTCAGCCCCAGCATTTT. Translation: CASSPRQGAGQPQHF.

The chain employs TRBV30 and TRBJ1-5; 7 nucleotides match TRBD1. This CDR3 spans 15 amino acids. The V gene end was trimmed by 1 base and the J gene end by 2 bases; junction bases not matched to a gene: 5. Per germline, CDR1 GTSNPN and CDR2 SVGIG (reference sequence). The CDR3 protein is CAWSGQGIGNQPQHF. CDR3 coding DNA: TGTGCCTGGAGTGGACAGGGAATTGGCAATCAGCCCCAGCATTTT.

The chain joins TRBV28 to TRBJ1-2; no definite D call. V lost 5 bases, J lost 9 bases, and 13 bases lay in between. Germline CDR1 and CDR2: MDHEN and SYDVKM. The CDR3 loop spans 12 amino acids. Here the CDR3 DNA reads TGTGCCAGCAGTCAGACGGGTAGGAGCTACACCTTC. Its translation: CASSQTGRSYTF.

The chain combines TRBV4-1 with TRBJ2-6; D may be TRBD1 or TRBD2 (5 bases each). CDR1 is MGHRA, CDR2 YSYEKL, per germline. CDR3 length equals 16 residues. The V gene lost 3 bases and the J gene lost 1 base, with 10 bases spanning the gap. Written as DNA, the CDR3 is TGCGCCAGCAGCCACGGATGGGGGTCTGGGGCCAACGTCCTGACTTTC. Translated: CASSHGWGSGANVLTF.

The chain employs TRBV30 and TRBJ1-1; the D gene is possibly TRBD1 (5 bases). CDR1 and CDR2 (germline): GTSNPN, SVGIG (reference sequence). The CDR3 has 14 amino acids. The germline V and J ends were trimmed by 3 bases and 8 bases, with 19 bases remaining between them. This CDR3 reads CAWREPSGAGEAFF. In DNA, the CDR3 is TGTGCCTGGAGGGAACCCTCTGGGGCAGGAGAAGCTTTCTTT.

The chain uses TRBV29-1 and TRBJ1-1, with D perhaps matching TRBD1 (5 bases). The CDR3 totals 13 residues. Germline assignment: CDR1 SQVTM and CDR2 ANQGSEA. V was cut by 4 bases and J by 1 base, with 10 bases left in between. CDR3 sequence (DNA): TGCAGCGTTGCCCGCGGGGGGAACACTGAAGCTTTCTTT. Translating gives CSVARGGNTEAFF.

As DNA, the CDR3 is TGTGCCACCAGTGATTTCCGACAGGACACCGGGGAGCTGTTTTTT. This translates into CATSDFRQDTGELFF. The V gene is TRBV24-1, the J gene TRBJ2-2; the D gene is possibly TRBD1 (6 bases). CDR3 size: 15 residues. In germline, CDR1 is KGHDR, CDR2 SFDVKD. The V and J ends lost 1 base and 3 bases respectively, with 8 bases between them.

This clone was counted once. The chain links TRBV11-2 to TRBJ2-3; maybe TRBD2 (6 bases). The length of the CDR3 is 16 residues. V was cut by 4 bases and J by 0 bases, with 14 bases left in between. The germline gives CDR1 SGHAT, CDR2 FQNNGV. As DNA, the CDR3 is TGTGCCAGCAGCTGGGAAGGGCGGGACAGCACAGATACGCAGTATTTT. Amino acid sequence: CASSWEGRDSTDTQYF.

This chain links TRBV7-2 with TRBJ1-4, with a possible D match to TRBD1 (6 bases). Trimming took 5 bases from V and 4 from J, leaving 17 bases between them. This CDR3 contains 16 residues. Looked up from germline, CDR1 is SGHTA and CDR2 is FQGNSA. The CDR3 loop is CASSLRQVQGNEKLFF. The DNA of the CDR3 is TGTGCCAGCAGCCTCCGACAGGTCCAGGGTAATGAAAAACTGTTTTTT. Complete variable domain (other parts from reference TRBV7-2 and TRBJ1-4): GAGVSQSPSNKVTEKGKDVELRCDPISGHTALYWYRQSLGQGLEFLIYFQGNSAPDKSGLPSDRFSAERTGGSVSTLTIQRTQQEDSAVYLCASSLRQVQGNEKLFFGSGTQLSVL.

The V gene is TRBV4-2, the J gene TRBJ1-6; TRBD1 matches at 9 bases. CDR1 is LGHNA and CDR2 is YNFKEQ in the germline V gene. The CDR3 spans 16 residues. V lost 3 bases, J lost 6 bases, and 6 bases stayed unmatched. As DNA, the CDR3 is TGTGCCAGCAGCCAGGTTTACAGGGGGCGTAATTCACCCCTCCACTTT. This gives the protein CASSQVYRGRNSPLHF.

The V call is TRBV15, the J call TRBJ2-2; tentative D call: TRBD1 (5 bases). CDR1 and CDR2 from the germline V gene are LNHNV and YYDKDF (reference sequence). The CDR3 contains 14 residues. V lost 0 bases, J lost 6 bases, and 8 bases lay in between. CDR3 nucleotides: TGTGCCACCAGCAGAGACCAGGGTTCCGGGGAGCTGTTTTTT. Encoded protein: CATSRDQGSGELFF.

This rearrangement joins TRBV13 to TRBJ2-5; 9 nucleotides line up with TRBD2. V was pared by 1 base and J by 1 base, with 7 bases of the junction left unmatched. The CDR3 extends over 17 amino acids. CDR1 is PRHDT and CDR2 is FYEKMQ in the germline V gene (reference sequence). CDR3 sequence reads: CASSLVGSGGTQETQYF. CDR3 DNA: TGTGCCAGCAGCTTAGTAGGTAGCGGGGGTACCCAAGAGACCCAGTACTTC.

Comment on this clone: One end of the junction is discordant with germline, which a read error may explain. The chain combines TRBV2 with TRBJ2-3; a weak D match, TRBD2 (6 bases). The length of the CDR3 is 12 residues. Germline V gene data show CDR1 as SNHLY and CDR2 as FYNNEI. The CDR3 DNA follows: TGTGCCAGCAGTGAAGACCCGGGGGTGCCGGCTTTT. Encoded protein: CASSEDPGVPAF.

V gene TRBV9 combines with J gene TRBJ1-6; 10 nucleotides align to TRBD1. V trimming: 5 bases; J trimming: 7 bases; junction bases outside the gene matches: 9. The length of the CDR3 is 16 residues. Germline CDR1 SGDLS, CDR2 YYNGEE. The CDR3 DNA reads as TGTGCCAGCAGAGAAGGGACAGGGGAGGGGAATTCACCCCTCCACTTT. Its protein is CASREGTGEGNSPLHF. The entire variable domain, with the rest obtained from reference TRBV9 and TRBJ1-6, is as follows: DSGVTQTPKHLITATGQRVTLRCSPRSGDLSVYWYQQSLDQGLQFLIQYYNGEERAKGNILERFSAQQFPDLHSELNLSSLELGDSALYFCASREGTGEGNSPLHFGNGTRLTVT.

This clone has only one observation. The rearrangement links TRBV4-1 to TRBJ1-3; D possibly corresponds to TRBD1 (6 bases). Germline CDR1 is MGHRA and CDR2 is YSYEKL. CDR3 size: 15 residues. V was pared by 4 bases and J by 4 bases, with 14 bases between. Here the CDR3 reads CASSRLQGAGNTIYF. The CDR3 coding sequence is TGCGCCAGCAGCCGCCTACAGGGAGCAGGAAACACCATATATTTT.

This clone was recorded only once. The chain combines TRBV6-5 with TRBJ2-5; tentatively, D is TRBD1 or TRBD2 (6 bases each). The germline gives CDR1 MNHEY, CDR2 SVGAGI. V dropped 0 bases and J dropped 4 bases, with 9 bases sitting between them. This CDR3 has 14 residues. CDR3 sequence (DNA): TGTGCCAGCAGTTACTCGAGGGGGGTAGAGACCCAGTACTTC. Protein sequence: CASSYSRGVETQYF.

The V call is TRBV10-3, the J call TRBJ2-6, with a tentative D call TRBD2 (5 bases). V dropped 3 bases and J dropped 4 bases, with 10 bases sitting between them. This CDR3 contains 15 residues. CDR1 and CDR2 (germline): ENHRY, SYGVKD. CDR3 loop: CAISERGLGANVLTF. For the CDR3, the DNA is TGTGCCATCAGTGAACGGGGTCTCGGGGCCAACGTCCTGACTTTC.

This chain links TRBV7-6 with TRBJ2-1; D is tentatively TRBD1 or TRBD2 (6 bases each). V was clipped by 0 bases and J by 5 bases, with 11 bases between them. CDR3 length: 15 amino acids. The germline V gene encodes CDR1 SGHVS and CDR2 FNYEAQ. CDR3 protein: CASSLAGGNHNEQFF. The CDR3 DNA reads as TGTGCCAGCAGCTTAGCGGGGGGCAACCACAATGAGCAGTTCTTC.

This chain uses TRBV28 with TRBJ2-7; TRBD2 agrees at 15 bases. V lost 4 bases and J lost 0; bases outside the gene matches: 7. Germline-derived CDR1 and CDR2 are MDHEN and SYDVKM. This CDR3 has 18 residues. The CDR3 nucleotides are TGTGCCAGCAGTTCCGAGGGGACTAGCGGGGGGACCTCCTACGAGCAGTACTTC. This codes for CASSSEGTSGGTSYEQYF. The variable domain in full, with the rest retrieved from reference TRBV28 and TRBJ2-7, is DVKVTQSSRYLVKRTGEKVFLECVQDMDHENMFWYRQDPGLGLRLIYFSYDVKMKEKGDIPEGYSVSREKKERFSLILESASTNQTSMYLCASSSEGTSGGTSYEQYFGPGTRLTVT.

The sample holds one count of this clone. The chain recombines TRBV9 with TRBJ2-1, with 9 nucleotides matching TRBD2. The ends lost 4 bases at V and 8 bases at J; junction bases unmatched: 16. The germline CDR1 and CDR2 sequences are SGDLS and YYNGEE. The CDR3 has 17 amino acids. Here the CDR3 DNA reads TGTGCCAGCAGCACTTCAAGCGGGGGGCTAGCTGAGCATGAGCAGTTCTTC. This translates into CASSTSSGGLAEHEQFF.

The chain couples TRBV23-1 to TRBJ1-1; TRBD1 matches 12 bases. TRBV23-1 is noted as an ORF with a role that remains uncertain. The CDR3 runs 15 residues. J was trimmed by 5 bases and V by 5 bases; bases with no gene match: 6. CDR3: CASSGWDRGRTEAFF. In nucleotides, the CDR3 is TGCGCCAGCAGTGGGTGGGACAGGGGGCGGACTGAAGCTTTCTTT.

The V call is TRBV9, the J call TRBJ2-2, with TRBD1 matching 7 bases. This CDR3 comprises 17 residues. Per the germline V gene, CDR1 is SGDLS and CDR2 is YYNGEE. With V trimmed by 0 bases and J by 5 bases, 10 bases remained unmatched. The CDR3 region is CASSVAKGQGVTGELFF. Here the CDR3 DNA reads TGTGCCAGCAGCGTAGCGAAGGGGCAGGGGGTTACCGGGGAGCTGTTTTTT.

CDR3 in DNA: TGCGCCAGCAGCCAAGTAGGGCAGGGTGGAGATGAGCAGTTCTTC. Its protein is CASSQVGQGGDEQFF. The gene calls are TRBV4-1 and TRBJ2-1, with D perhaps matching TRBD1 (5 bases). The CDR3 is made up of 15 amino acids. V lost 1 base and J lost 8, with 15 bases in between. Germline CDR1 MGHRA, CDR2 YSYEKL.